The 27 T cell receptor beta chains listed next were all sequenced from one sample in a study of T cells after yellow fever vaccination (dated by TCRdb to between 2018 and 2021). The meaning of the sample's treatment or condition label: live attenuated yellow fever vaccine strain. The receptor library was made with 5' RACE. This sample was sequenced with an Illumina NovaSeq 6000. TCRdb reprocessed the public reads (quality trimming at Q25 with fastp, clone calling with MiXCR) and kept in-frame beta chains. CDR3 protein sequences are deduplicated, and each keeps its most common genes and DNA. This sample has 250,000 to 300,000 distinct CDR3 sequences in its table, and roughly 5.6% of those were observed once. 2.5% to 4% of the sample belongs to the ten largest clones. Sequencing used CD4+ T cells sorted from PBMCs, obtained on the day of the yellow fever booster vaccination. The receptor source for this set is a man aged 18-30 years who received the YFV17D yellow fever vaccine.

This clonotype was counted at least ten times. V is TRBV20-1 and J is TRBJ1-5, with D maybe TRBD1 (5 bases). This CDR3 comprises 12 residues. Germline CDR1 and CDR2: DFQATT and SNEGSKA (reference sequence). The germline V and J ends were trimmed by 3 bases and 2 bases, with 5 bases remaining between them. CDR3: CSARGGNQPQHF. DNA for the CDR3: TGCAGTGCTAGGGGGGGCAATCAGCCCCAGCATTTT.

This clonotype came up a few times. This chain links TRBV20-1 with TRBJ2-7, with 7 bases fitting TRBD1. CDR1 is DFQATT and CDR2 is SNEGSKA in the germline V gene (reference sequence). The CDR3 has 13 amino acids. V trimming: 1 base; J trimming: 2 bases; junction bases outside the gene matches: 2. CDR3 residues: CSARGQGPYEQYV. CDR3 nucleotides: TGCAGTGCTAGAGGACAGGGCCCCTACGAGCAGTACGTC.

This clonotype was counted a few times. The chain uses TRBV6-5 and TRBJ2-2; 7 nucleotides match TRBD1. J gave up 1 base and V 6 bases, and 5 bases lay outside the gene matches. CDR1 MNHEY and CDR2 SVGAGI come from the germline V gene. This CDR3 has 15 residues. In DNA, the CDR3 is TGTGCCAGCAGACCTGGACAGGAGAACACCGGGGAGCTGTTTTTT. It encodes CASRPGQENTGELFF.

The V gene is TRBV5-4, the J gene TRBJ2-7, with 8 positions matching TRBD2. The V gene's germline CDR1 is SGHNT and CDR2 YYREEE (reference sequence). This CDR3 contains 14 residues. With V trimmed by 4 bases and J by 3 bases, 6 bases remained unmatched. The CDR3 loop reads CASSVGRGVYEQYF. The CDR3 bases are TGTGCCAGCAGCGTCGGGAGGGGAGTCTACGAGCAGTACTTC.

In this sample, this clonotype turned up a few times. V is TRBV6-7 and J is TRBJ2-2; TRBD1 agrees at 8 bases. TRBV6-7 is an ORF, and what it does is uncertain. The CDR3 covers 15 residues. With V trimmed by 11 bases and J by 3 bases, 11 bases remained unmatched. CDR3 in amino acids: CAGHSGGADTGELFF. CDR3 DNA sequence: TGTGCCGGTCATTCAGGGGGCGCCGACACCGGGGAGCTGTTTTTT.

In this sample, this clonotype turned up a few times. The genes are TRBV11-3 and TRBJ2-1, with D possibly called TRBD1 or TRBD2 (5 bases each). Germline values: CDR1 SGHNT, CDR2 YENEEA. The CDR3 is made up of 15 amino acids. Trimming took 5 bases from V and 8 from J, leaving 19 bases between them. The CDR3 region is CASSASGTAGHEQFF. The CDR3 bases are TGTGCCAGCAGCGCCTCCGGGACCGCCGGGCATGAGCAGTTCTTC. The full variable domain, its missing parts supplied by reference TRBV11-3 and TRBJ2-1, is EAGVVQSPRYKIIEKKQPVAFWCNPISGHNTLYWYLQNLGQGPELLIRYENEEAVDDSQLPKDRFSAERLKGVDSTLKIQPAELGDSAVYLCASSASGTAGHEQFFGPGTRLTVL.

This sequence joins TRBV27 and TRBJ2-7; 8 nucleotides align to TRBD2. The CDR3 totals 14 residues. Germline V gene sequence: CDR1 MNHEY, CDR2 SMNVEV (reference sequence). Unmatched junction bases numbered 9, after V lost 6 bases and J lost 5 bases. Here the CDR3 reads CASSSAGGLNEQYF. The DNA for the CDR3 is TGTGCCAGCAGCTCCGCGGGGGGCTTAAACGAGCAGTACTTC.

The chain carries TRBV7-9 and TRBJ1-1; tentative D call: TRBD1 (5 bases). The V end lost 2 bases, the J end lost 1 base, and 8 bases lay between the germline ends. The CDR3 length is 14 residues. The germline gives CDR1 SEHNR, CDR2 FQNEAQ (reference sequence). The CDR3 reads CASSLQGSNTEAFF. The DNA of the CDR3 is TGTGCCAGCAGCTTACAGGGTTCGAACACTGAAGCTTTCTTT.

The chain recombines TRBV4-1 with TRBJ2-5, with 10 bases that match TRBD2. The CDR3 has 20 residues. V lost 4 bases and J lost 3; bases outside the gene matches: 20. Germline lookup yields CDR1 MGHRA and CDR2 YSYEKL. The CDR3 DNA reads as TGCGCCAGCAGCCGACGGCGTCTAGCGGGGGTCGGGGGGAGCGAAGAGACCCAGTACTTC. Translated, it gives CASSRRRLAGVGGSEETQYF.

V gene TRBV27 combines with J gene TRBJ1-1; a possible D gene is TRBD1 (5 bases). In germline, CDR1 is MNHEY, CDR2 SMNVEV (reference sequence). Trimming removed 2 bases from V and 5 bases from J, with 12 bases in between. The CDR3 is 14 residues long. The CDR3 sequence: CASSLVGRETEAFF. Here the CDR3 DNA reads TGTGCCAGCAGTTTAGTAGGCAGGGAGACTGAAGCTTTCTTT.

The chain links TRBV18 to TRBJ2-2; D is perhaps TRBD1 or TRBD2 (5 bases each). Deletions cut 6 bases from V and 5 bases from J, with 13 bases between. The germline CDR1 and CDR2 sequences are KGHSH and LQKENI. CDR3 size: 14 residues. The CDR3 nucleotides are TGTGCCAGCTCGTCCTATGAGGGGACCGGGGAGCTGTTTTTT. Translation gives CASSSYEGTGELFF.

The sample holds many counts of this clonotype. The chain joins TRBV10-3 to TRBJ2-7; D is perhaps TRBD2 (7 bases). The CDR3 length is 15 residues. Trimming left V 4 bases short and J 5 bases short, with 18 bases between. Germline CDR1 reads ENHRY; CDR2 reads SYGVKD. CDR3 protein: CAISAGGHLSHEQYF. The CDR3 coding sequence is TGTGCCATCAGTGCGGGGGGACACTTGTCGCACGAGCAGTACTTC.

This clonotype turned up a few times. The gene calls are TRBV6-2 or TRBV6-3 and TRBJ2-5, with D perhaps TRBD1 or TRBD2 (5 bases each). Germline CDR1 and CDR2: MNHEY and SVGEGT. This CDR3 comprises 12 residues. Trimming stripped 8 bases from V and 5 bases from J, with 12 bases between. The CDR3 nucleotides read TGTGCCAGCGCCGACGGGGACGAGACCCAGTACTTC. The encoded protein is CASADGDETQYF.

This clonotype was observed a handful of times. The chain combines TRBV15 with TRBJ2-1, with no clear D. The germline V gene has CDR1 LNHNV and CDR2 YYDKDF (reference sequence). CDR3 length: 12 amino acids. V lost 8 bases, J lost 2 bases, and 7 bases lay in between. CDR3 amino acids: CATSRPYNEQFF. DNA of the CDR3: TGTGCCACCTCACGACCCTACAATGAGCAGTTCTTC.

This clonotype appeared a few times. This chain links TRBV5-1 with TRBJ1-1; perhaps TRBD1 as D (5 bases). V was clipped by 5 bases and J by 1 base, with 12 bases between them. The CDR3 runs 14 residues. Germline CDR1 and CDR2: SGHRS and YFSETQ. In DNA form, the CDR3 reads TGCGCCAGCAGTGGGGGGGAAAGGAACACTGAAGCTTTCTTT. It specifies CASSGGERNTEAFF.

This clonotype has more than one count but fewer than ten. This chain uses TRBV25-1 with TRBJ2-3; D gene uncertain. The CDR3 sequence is 14 residues long. Trimming took off 4 bases at V and 1 base at J, with 9 bases between the two ends. Looked up from germline, CDR1 is MGHDK and CDR2 is SYGVNS. The CDR3 DNA sequence: TGTGCCAGCAGTGTCAGACGGGGCACAGATACGCAGTATTTT. This sequence encodes CASSVRRGTDTQYF.

The chain uses TRBV4-2 and TRBJ2-1; 10 positions match TRBD2. V lost 0 bases and J lost 4; bases outside the gene matches: 12. Per the germline V gene, CDR1 is LGHNA and CDR2 is YNFKEQ. The CDR3 is 19 residues long. CDR3 in amino acids: CASSQDPASGGHKYNEQFF. Written as DNA, the CDR3 is TGTGCCAGCAGCCAAGATCCGGCTAGCGGGGGCCACAAGTACAATGAGCAGTTCTTC.

Ten or more counts support this clonotype. The gene calls are TRBV12-3 or TRBV12-4 and TRBJ2-2; tentative D call: TRBD1 (6 bases). The CDR3 covers 16 residues. V dropped 5 bases and J dropped 9 bases, with 22 bases sitting between them. The CDR3: CASSRQAPLEYRELFF. CDR3 nucleotides: TGTGCCAGCAGTCGACAGGCCCCCCTAGAGTATAGGGAGCTGTTTTTT.

This clonotype was observed a few times. This sequence joins TRBV18 and TRBJ1-5; 8 bases align to TRBD1. There are 15 residues in the CDR3. From germline, CDR1 is KGHSH and CDR2 LQKENI. V lost 6 bases to trimming and J lost 1 base; unmatched junction nucleotides: 5. The CDR3: CASSDREGSNQPQHF. Here the CDR3 DNA reads TGTGCCAGCTCGGACAGGGAGGGAAGCAATCAGCCCCAGCATTTT.

The genes are TRBV10-3 and TRBJ2-5; D not certain. The germline CDR1 and CDR2 sequences are ENHRY and SYGVKD. The CDR3 is made up of 16 amino acids. V dropped 4 bases and J dropped 5 bases, with 20 bases sitting between them. CDR3 sequence: CAISGGRTWREETQYF. For the CDR3, the DNA is TGTGCCATCAGTGGGGGTCGGACCTGGAGAGAGGAGACCCAGTACTTC.

This clonotype came up many times. V and J are TRBV20-1 and TRBJ2-2; D perhaps matches TRBD2 (6 bases). Germline loops: CDR1 DFQATT, CDR2 SNEGSKA (reference sequence). The CDR3 is made up of 15 amino acids. The V gene lost 4 bases and the J gene lost 0 bases, with 12 bases spanning the gap. In DNA, the CDR3 is TGCAGTGCTACTAGCGAACAGGCGAACACCGGGGAGCTGTTTTTT. Protein: CSATSEQANTGELFF.

Many counts were recorded for this clonotype. V usage is TRBV3-1 and J usage is TRBJ2-1; D is possibly TRBD1 (6 bases). Germline lookup yields CDR1 LGHDT and CDR2 YNNKEL (reference sequence). The CDR3 has 13 amino acids. Trimming took 1 base from V and 10 from J, leaving 11 bases between them. CDR3: CASSQVGAREQFF. DNA of the CDR3: TGTGCCAGCAGCCAAGTGGGGGCGAGGGAGCAGTTCTTC.

This clonotype was seen a handful of times. Written as DNA, the CDR3 is TGTGCCAGCAGCGTAGGGTTTAGCTCCTATAATTCACCCCTCCACTTT. Translation gives CASSVGFSSYNSPLHF. The rearrangement joins TRBV9 to TRBJ1-6; no firm D call. The CDR3 loop spans 16 amino acids. Germline CDR1 SGDLS, CDR2 YYNGEE. V was pared by 0 bases and J by 0 bases, with 7 bases between. Complete variable domain (other parts from reference TRBV9 and TRBJ1-6): DSGVTQTPKHLITATGQRVTLRCSPRSGDLSVYWYQQSLDQGLQFLIQYYNGEERAKGNILERFSAQQFPDLHSELNLSSLELGDSALYFCASSVGFSSYNSPLHFGNGTRLTVT.

The V gene is TRBV7-6, the J gene TRBJ2-3; D is undetermined. Germline-derived CDR1 and CDR2 are SGHVS and FNYEAQ. The CDR3 totals 15 residues. Trimming shortened V by 3 bases and J by 0 bases, and 10 bases separated the two germline ends. DNA for the CDR3: TGTGCCAGCAGCTTGTTTACGACTAGCACAGATACGCAGTATTTT. As protein: CASSLFTTSTDTQYF.

This clonotype has only a few counts. V is TRBV9 and J is TRBJ1-1; no clear D gene. Per the germline V gene, CDR1 is SGDLS and CDR2 is YYNGEE. The V end was cut by 0 bases, the J end by 1 base, with 7 bases between. This CDR3 is 14 amino acids long. The CDR3 nucleotides read TGTGCCAGCAGCGTAGGCTCGAAGAACACTGAAGCTTTCTTT. This encodes CASSVGSKNTEAFF.

V is TRBV9 and J is TRBJ2-5; TRBD2 aligns across 7 bases. V dropped 3 bases and J dropped 4; count of bases not matched to a gene: 9. Germline values: CDR1 SGDLS, CDR2 YYNGEE. The CDR3 runs 15 residues. The CDR3 region has the DNA TGTGCCAGCAGCGCCGCGGGGGTTACAGGAGAGACCCAGTACTTC. Translation: CASSAAGVTGETQYF. Drawing the rest from reference TRBV9 and TRBJ2-5, the complete variable domain is DSGVTQTPKHLITATGQRVTLRCSPRSGDLSVYWYQQSLDQGLQFLIQYYNGEERAKGNILERFSAQQFPDLHSELNLSSLELGDSALYFCASSAAGVTGETQYFGPGTRLLVL.

The chain joins TRBV28 to TRBJ2-3; D remains unclear. Per germline, CDR1 MDHEN and CDR2 SYDVKM. This CDR3 is 14 amino acids long. Trimming took off 7 bases at V and 0 bases at J, with 11 bases between the two ends. This chain's CDR3 is CASNKGRSTDTQYF. The CDR3 DNA reads TGTGCCAGCAATAAGGGTCGTAGCACAGATACGCAGTATTTT.